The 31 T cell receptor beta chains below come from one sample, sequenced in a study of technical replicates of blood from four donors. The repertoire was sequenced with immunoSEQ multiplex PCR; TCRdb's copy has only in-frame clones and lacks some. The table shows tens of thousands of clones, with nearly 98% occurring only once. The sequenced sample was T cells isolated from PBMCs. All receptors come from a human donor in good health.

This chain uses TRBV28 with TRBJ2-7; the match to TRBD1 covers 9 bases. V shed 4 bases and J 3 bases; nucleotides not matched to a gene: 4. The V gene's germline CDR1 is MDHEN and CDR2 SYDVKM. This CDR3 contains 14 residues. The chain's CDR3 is CASSSGQGYYEQYF. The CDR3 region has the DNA TGTGCCAGCAGTTCGGGACAGGGATACTACGAGCAGTACTTC.

The CDR3: CASSSTGAPFYGYTF. For the CDR3, the DNA is TGTGCCAGCAGCTCCACAGGGGCCCCTTTCTATGGCTACACCTTC. The J gene is TRBJ1-2, the V gene TRBV6-1; 7 positions agree with TRBD1. CDR1 and CDR2 from the germline V gene are MNHNS and SASEGT. The CDR3 spans 15 residues. After removal of 6 bases from V and 4 bases from J, the junction contained 11 bases not matched to a gene.

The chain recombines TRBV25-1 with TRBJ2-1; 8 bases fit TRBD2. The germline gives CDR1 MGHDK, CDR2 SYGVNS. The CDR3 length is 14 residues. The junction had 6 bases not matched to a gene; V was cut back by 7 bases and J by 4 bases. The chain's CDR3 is CASMSGSGYNEQFF. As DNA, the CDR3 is TGTGCCAGCATGAGCGGGAGTGGTTACAATGAGCAGTTCTTC.

Here the CDR3 reads CASGTGTGNTEAFF. CDR3 nucleotide sequence: TGTGCTAGTGGTACTGGGACAGGGAACACTGAAGCTTTCTTT. This chain uses TRBV12-5 with TRBJ1-1; 8 nucleotides line up with TRBD1. The CDR3 consists of 14 residues. J was trimmed by 1 base and V by 5 bases; bases with no gene match: 3. Per germline, CDR1 LGHNT and CDR2 FRNRAP. Full variable domain (outside the CDR3, taken from reference TRBV12-5 and TRBJ1-1): DARVTQTPRHKVTEMGQEVTMRCQPILGHNTVFWYRQTMMQGLELLAYFRNRAPLDDSGMPKDRFSAEMPDATLATLKIQPSEPRDSAVYFCASGTGTGNTEAFFGQGTRLTVV.

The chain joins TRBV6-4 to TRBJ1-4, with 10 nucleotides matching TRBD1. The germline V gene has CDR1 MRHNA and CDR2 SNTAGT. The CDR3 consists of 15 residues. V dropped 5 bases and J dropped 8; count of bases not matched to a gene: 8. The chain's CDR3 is CASSPSGTGEEKLFF. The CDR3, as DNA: TGTGCCAGCAGTCCCTCCGGGACAGGGGAAGAAAAACTGTTTTTT.

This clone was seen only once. The CDR3 region has the DNA TGCGCCAGCAGCCCCCGACTAGCGGGAGAGAGAGATACGCAGTATTTT. Its translation: CASSPRLAGERDTQYF. This rearrangement joins TRBV4-1 to TRBJ2-3; 12 positions agree with TRBD2. The V gene's germline CDR1 is MGHRA and CDR2 YSYEKL. The CDR3 sequence is 16 residues long. V lost 4 bases, J lost 5 bases, and 7 bases stayed unmatched.

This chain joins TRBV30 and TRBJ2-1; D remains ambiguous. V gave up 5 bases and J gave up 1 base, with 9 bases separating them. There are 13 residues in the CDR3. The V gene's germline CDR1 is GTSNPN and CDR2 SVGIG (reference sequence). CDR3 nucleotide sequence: TGTGCCTGGGCCAAGAGATCCTACAATGAGCAGTTCTTC. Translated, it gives CAWAKRSYNEQFF.

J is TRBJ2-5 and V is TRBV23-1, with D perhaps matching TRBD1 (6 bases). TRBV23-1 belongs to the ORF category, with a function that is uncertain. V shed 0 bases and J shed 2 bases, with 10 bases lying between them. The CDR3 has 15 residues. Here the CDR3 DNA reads TGCGCCAGCAGTCAATCCTTGGACAGACAAGAGACCCAGTACTTC. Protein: CASSQSLDRQETQYF.

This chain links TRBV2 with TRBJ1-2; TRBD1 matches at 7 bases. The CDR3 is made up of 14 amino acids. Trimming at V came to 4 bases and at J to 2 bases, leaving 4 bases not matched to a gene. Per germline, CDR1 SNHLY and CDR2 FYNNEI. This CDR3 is CASSGTGPNYGYTF. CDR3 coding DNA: TGTGCCAGCAGTGGGACAGGACCGAACTATGGCTACACCTTC.

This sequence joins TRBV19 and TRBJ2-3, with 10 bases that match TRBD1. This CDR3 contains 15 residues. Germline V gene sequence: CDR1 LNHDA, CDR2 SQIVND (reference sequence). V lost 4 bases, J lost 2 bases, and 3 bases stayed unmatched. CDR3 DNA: TGTGCCAGTAGTAGGGGACAGGGGTACACAGATACGCAGTATTTT. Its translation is CASSRGQGYTDTQYF. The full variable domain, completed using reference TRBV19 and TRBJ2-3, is DGGITQSPKYLFRKEGQNVTLSCEQNLNHDAMYWYRQDPGQGLRLIYYSQIVNDFQKGDIAEGYSVSREKKESFPLTVTSAQKNPTAFYLCASSRGQGYTDTQYFGPGTRLTVL.

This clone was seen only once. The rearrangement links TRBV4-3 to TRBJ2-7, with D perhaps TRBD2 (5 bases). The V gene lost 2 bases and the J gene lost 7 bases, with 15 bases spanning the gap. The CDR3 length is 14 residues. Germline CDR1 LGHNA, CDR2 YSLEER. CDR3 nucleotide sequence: TGCGCCAGCAGCCAAACCTCTCGTACGGGGGAGCAGTACTTC. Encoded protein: CASSQTSRTGEQYF.

The CDR3 coding sequence is TGTGCCAGCAGTGATCCAGGAGGTTACCAGCCCCAGCATTTT. It translates to CASSDPGGYQPQHF. The rearrangement uses TRBV25-1 and TRBJ1-5; D is uncertain. Germline CDR1 MGHDK, CDR2 SYGVNS. CDR3 length equals 14 residues. Between the trimmed V and J ends, which lost 3 bases and 7 bases, there was a span of 13 bases.

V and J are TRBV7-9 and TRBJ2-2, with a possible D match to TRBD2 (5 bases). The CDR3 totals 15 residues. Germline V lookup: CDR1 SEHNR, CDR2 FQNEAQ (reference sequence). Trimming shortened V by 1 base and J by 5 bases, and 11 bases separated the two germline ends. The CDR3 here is CASSLGGVSTGELFF. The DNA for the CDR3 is TGTGCCAGCAGCTTAGGGGGAGTGAGTACCGGGGAGCTGTTTTTT.

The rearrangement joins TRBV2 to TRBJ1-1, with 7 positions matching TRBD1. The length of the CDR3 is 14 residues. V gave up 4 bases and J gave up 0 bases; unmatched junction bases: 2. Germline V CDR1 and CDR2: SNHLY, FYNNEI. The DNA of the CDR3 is TGTGCCAGCAGTGGGCAGGGGGTGAACACTGAAGCTTTCTTT. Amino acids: CASSGQGVNTEAFF.

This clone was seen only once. The CDR3 loop is CASSFQAENTEAFF. Written as DNA, the CDR3 is TGCGCCAGCAGCTTCCAGGCCGAGAACACTGAAGCTTTCTTT. The rearrangement uses TRBV5-1 and TRBJ1-1; D unresolved. CDR1 and CDR2 (germline): SGHRS, YFSETQ. The CDR3 runs to 14 residues. V was cut by 2 bases and J by 1 base, with 9 bases left in between.

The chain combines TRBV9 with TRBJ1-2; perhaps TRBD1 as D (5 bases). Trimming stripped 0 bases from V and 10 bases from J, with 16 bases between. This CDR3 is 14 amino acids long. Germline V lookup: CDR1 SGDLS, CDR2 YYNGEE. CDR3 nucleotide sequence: TGTGCCAGCAGCGTAGCTGCAGGGCGTCTTGACTACACCTTC. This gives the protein CASSVAAGRLDYTF.

Here the CDR3 DNA reads TGTGCCAGCAGTTACTCGGCGATCTTCGCGGACAATGAGCAGTTCTTC. Translating it yields CASSYSAIFADNEQFF. V gene TRBV6-6 combines with J gene TRBJ2-1; D is uncertain. This CDR3 is built from 16 residues. Deletions cut 0 bases from V and 5 bases from J, with 14 bases between. The germline gives CDR1 MNHNY, CDR2 SVGAGI (reference sequence).

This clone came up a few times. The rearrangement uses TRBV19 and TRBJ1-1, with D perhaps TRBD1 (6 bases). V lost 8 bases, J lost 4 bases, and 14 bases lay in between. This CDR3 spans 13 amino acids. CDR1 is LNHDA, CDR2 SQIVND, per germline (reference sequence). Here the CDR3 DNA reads TGTGCCAGTGGGCCAGGCAGGGGCACTGAAGCTTTCTTT. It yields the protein CASGPGRGTEAFF.

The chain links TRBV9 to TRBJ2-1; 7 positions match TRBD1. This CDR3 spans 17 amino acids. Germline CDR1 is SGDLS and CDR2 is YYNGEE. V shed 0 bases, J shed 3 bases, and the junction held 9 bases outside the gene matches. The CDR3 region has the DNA TGTGCCAGCAGCGTAGATTTACGGGCAGGGGGCTACAATGAGCAGTTCTTC. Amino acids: CASSVDLRAGGYNEQFF.

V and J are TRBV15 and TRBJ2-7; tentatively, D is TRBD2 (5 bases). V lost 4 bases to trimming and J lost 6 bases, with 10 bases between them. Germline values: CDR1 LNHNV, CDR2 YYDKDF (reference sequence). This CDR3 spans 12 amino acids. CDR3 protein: CATSTITSEQYF. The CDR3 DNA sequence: TGTGCCACCAGCACAATAACTAGCGAGCAGTACTTC.

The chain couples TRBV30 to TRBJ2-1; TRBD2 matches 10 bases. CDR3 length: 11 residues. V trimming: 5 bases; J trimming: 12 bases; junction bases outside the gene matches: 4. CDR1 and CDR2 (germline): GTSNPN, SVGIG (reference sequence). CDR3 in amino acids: CAWSSGSGQFF. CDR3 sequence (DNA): TGTGCCTGGTCTAGCGGGAGCGGGCAGTTCTTC.

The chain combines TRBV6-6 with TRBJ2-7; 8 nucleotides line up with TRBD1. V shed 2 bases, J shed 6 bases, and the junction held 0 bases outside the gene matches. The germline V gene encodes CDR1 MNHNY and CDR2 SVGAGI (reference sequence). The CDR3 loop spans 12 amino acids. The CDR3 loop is CASSYTGGEQYF. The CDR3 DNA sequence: TGTGCCAGCAGTTACACAGGGGGCGAGCAGTACTTC.

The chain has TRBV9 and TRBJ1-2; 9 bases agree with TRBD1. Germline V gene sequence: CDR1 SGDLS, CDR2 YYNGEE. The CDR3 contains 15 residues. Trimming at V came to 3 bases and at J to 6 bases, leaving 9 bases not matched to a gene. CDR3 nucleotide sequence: TGTGCCAGCAGCGAGGCCTCCGGGACAGGGAATGGCTACACCTTC. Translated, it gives CASSEASGTGNGYTF. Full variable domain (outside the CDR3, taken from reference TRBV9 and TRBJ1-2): DSGVTQTPKHLITATGQRVTLRCSPRSGDLSVYWYQQSLDQGLQFLIQYYNGEERAKGNILERFSAQQFPDLHSELNLSSLELGDSALYFCASSEASGTGNGYTFGSGTRLTVV.

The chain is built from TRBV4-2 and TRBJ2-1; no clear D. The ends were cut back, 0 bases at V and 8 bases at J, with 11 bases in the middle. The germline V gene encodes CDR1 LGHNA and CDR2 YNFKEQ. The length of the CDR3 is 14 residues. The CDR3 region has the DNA TGTGCCAGCAGCCAAGATGGCGCCAGCGATGAGCAGTTCTTC. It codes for CASSQDGASDEQFF.

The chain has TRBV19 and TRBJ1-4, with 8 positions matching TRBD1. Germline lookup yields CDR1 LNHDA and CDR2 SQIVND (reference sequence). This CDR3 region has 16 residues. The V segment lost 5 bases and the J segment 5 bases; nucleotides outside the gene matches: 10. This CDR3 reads CASSLHSTGENEKLFF. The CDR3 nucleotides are TGTGCCAGTAGTCTTCACTCGACAGGGGAAAATGAAAAACTGTTTTTT.

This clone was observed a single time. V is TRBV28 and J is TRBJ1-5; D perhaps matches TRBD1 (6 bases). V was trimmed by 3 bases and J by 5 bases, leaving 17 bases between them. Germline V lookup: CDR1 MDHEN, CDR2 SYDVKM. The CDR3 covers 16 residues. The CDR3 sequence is CASSFVGGAEDQPQHF. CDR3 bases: TGTGCCAGCAGTTTCGTAGGGGGGGCGGAAGATCAGCCCCAGCATTTT.

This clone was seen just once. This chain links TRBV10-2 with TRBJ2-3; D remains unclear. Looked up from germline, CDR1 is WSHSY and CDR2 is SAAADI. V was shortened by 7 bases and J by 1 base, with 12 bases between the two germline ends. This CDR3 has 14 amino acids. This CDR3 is CASTVGTGTDTQYF. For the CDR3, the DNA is TGCGCCAGCACCGTAGGTACAGGCACAGATACGCAGTATTTT.

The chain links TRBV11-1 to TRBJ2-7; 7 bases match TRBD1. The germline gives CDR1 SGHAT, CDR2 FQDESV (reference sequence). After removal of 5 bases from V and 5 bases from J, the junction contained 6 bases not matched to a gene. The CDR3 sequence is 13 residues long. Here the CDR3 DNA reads TGTGCCAGCAGCAGCACCGACAGGGACGAGCAGTACTTC. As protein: CASSSTDRDEQYF. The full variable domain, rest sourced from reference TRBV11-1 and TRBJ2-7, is EAEVAQSPRYKITEKSQAVAFWCDPISGHATLYWYRQILGQGPELLVQFQDESVVDDSQLPKDRFSAERLKGVDSTLKIQPAELGDSAMYLCASSSTDRDEQYFGPGTRLTVT.

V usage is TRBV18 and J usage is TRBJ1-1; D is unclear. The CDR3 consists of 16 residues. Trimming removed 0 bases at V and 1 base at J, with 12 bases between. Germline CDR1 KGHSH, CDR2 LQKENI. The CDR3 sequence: CASSPPLPGENTEAFF. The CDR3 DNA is TGTGCCAGCTCACCACCTTTGCCGGGAGAGAACACTGAAGCTTTCTTT. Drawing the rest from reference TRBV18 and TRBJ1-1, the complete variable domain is NAGVMQNPRHLVRRRGQEARLRCSPMKGHSHVYWYRQLPEEGLKFMVYLQKENIIDESGMPKERFSAEFPKEGPSILRIQQVVRGDSAAYFCASSPPLPGENTEAFFGQGTRLTVV.

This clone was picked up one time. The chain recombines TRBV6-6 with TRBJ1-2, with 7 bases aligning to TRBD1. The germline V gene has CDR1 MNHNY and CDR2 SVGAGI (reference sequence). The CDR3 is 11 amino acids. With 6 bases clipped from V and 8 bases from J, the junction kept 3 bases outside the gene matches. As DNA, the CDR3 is TGTGCCAGCAGGACAGGGTCCGGCTACACCTTC. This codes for CASRTGSGYTF.

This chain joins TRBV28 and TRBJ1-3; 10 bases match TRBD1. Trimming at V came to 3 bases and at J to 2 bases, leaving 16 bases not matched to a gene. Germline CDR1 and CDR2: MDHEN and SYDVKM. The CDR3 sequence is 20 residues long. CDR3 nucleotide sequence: TGTGCCAGCAGTTTCGCAACCGGGACAGGGGAGTCCAGTACTGGAAACACCATATATTTT. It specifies CASSFATGTGESSTGNTIYF.